Below, one T cell receptor (beta chain) is given with its context. PCR was performed a second time for 7 to 11 cycles using a sample-barcoded 5' primer and a J-beta primer mix. The authors tagged each cDNA molecule using a template-switch adaptor with 12 random nucleotides. TCRdb ran MiXCR on the 5' RACE reads and lists one entry per CDR3 protein. The repertoire includes approximately 1.5 million distinct CDR3 sequences, approximately 39% of them detected once, and just over 4% sits in the top ten. The extraction recovered at least 5 micrograms of total RNA per sample. This specimen comes from a study of blood T cells in healthy people across ages. Whole-study context: The template switching approach captured approximately one barcoded beta molecule for every two T cells.

Sequencing was performed on blood. This clonotype was sampled from a woman under 30 in good health.

The CDR3: CASRGVGHTYEQYF. CDR3 nucleotides: TGTGCCAGCAGGGGGGTGGGACACACCTACGAGCAGTACTTC. V gene TRBV25-1 combines with J gene TRBJ2-7; a possible D gene is TRBD1 (6 bases). V lost 6 bases, J lost 2 bases, and 14 bases lay in between. This CDR3 is 14 amino acids long. Germline V gene lookup returns CDR1 MGHDK and CDR2 SYGVNS.